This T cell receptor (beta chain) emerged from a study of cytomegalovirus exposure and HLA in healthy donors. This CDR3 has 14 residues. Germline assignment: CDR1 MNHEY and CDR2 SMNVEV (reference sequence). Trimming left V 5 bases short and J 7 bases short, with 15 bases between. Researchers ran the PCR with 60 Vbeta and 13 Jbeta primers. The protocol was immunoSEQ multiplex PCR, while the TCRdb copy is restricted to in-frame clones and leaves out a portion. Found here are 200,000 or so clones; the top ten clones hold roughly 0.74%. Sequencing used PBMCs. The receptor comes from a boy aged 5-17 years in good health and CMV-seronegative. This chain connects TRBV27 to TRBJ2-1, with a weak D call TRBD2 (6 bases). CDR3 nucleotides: TGTGCCAGCAGTCTTTGGGGACTCTTTAATGAGCAGTTCTTC. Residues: CASSLWGLFNEQFF.